This record covers a single T cell receptor beta chain. The data derive from a study of blood T cell repertoires in COVID-19. Turning to the study itself: Researchers got acute and convalescent COVID-19 samples from the United States, Italy and Spain. Nucleic acid was either cDNA or gDNA, and it came from T cells, B-cell-depleted T cells, or PBMCs.

Enrolment of Seattle patients took place during active infection, and they were followed longitudinally. V was trimmed by 7 bases and J by 3 bases, leaving 13 bases between them. Germline V gene sequence: CDR1 MDHEN, CDR2 SYDVKM. The CDR3 spans 13 residues. Per the study methods: Amplifying reference gene primers gave estimates of nucleated cell counts. Repertoires were generated with immunoSEQ multiplex PCR, while TCRdb's copy carries only in-frame clones and drops some. V, J and clone size are those of that table, while D and trimming were read from the DNA. The data contain about 330,000 clones, about 91% of them singletons.

What was sequenced was peripheral blood. This chain connects TRBV28 to TRBJ2-7, with TRBD2 as a possible D gene (5 bases). The sequence came from a man aged 25 to 45 with COVID-19, enrolled during active disease. The CDR3 reads CASTPGILYEQYF. CDR3 bases: TGTGCCAGCACACCCGGGATCCTCTACGAGCAGTACTTC.